The present T cell receptor beta chain was sequenced within a study of shared clonotypes between healthy human individuals. Overall study context: Those who served as donors were a couple of women and a few men between the ages of 18 and 49. Points from the study as a whole: Only blood samples were collected, and tissue repertoires likely differ. What naive subsets generally showed was a larger estimated richness than memory subsets showed.

CDR3 length: 15 residues. CDR1 is SGHRS, CDR2 YFSETQ, per germline. V lost 3 bases, J lost 7 bases, and 19 bases lay in between. The sample holds a few counts of this clone. Its antigen is unknown. Per the original data handling: Junction-only sequences produced by ImmunoSEQ had no quality scores, so filtering differed. TCRdb keeps only in-frame clones here, not all; method: immunoSEQ multiplex PCR. Clone size and the V and J calls come from that table; the DNA yielded D and trimming. This sample has about 1 million clones, with about 80% found just once. Sequenced input: memory CD4+ T cells sorted from blood. Regarding subset: CD45RA-negative fraction. This sequence joins TRBV5-1 and TRBJ1-2, with D tentatively TRBD1 (5 bases). This receptor was identified in a man younger than 30 in good health. For the CDR3, the DNA is TGCGCCAGCAGCTCGGGACGGCCCCAGGTTGGTGGCTACACCTTC. It translates to CASSSGRPQVGGYTF. The entire variable domain, with the rest obtained from reference TRBV5-1 and TRBJ1-2, is as follows: KAGVTQTPRYLIKTRGQQVTLSCSPISGHRSVSWYQQTPGQGLQFLFEYFSETQRNKGNFPGRFSGRQFSNSRSEMNVSTLELGDSALYLCASSSGRPQVGGYTFGSGTRLTVV.